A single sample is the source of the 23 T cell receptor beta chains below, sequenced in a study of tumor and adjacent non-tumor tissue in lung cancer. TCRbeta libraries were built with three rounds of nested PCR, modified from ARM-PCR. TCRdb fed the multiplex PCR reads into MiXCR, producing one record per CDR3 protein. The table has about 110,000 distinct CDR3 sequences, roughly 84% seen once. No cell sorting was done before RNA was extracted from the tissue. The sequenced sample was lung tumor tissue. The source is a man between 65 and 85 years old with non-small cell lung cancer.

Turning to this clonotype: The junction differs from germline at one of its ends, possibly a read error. The CDR3 loop reads CVSSHRDWSTEAFF. The DNA for the CDR3 is TGTGTCAGCAGCCACCGGGACTGGAGTACCGAAGCTTTCTTT. The chain is built from TRBV11-2 and TRBJ1-1, with D perhaps TRBD1 (5 bases). Germline-derived CDR1 and CDR2 are SGHAT and FQNNGV. This CDR3 is 14 amino acids long. The variable domain in full, completed from reference TRBV11-2 and TRBJ1-1, reads EAGVAQSPRYKIIEKRQSVAFWCNPISGHATLYWYQQILGQGPKLLIQFQNNGVVDDSQLPKDRFSAERLKGVDSTLKIQPAKLEDSAVYLCVSSHRDWSTEAFFGQGTRLTVV.

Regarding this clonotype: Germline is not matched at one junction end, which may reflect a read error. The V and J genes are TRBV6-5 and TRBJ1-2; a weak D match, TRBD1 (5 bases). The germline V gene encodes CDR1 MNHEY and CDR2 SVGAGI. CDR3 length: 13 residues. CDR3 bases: TGTACCAGCAGGTCCCGAGGGGATGGGGGCTACACCTTC. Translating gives CTSRSRGDGGYTF.

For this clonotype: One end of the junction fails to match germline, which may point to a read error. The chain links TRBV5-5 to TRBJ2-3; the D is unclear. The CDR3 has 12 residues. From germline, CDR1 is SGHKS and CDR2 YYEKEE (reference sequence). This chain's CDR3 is CANSLSWDTQYF. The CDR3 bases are TGTGCCAACAGCTTGTCTTGGGATACGCAGTATTTT.

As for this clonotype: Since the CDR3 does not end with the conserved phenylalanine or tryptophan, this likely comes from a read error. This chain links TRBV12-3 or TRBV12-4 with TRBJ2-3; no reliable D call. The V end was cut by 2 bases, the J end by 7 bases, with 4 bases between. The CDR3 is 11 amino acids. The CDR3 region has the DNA TGTGCCAGCAGTTTATCATATACGCAGTATTCT. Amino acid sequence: CASSLSYTQYS.

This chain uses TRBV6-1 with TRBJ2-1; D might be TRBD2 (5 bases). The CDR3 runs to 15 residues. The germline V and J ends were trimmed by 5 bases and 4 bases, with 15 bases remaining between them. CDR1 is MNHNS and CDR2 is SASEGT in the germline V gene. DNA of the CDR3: TGTGCCAGCAGTAGACTAACGGTGCAATACAATGAGCAGTTCTTC. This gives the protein CASSRLTVQYNEQFF.

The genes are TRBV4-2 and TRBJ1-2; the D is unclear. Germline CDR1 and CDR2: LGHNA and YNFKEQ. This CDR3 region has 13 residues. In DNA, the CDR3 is TGTGTCAACAGCCAAAATGGGGTTAGTGGCTACACCTTC. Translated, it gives CVNSQNGVSGYTF.

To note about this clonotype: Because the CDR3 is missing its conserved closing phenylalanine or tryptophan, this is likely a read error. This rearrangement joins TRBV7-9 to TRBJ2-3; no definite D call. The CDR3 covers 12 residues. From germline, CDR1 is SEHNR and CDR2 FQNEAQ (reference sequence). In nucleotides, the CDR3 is TGTGTCAGCAGCTCCCCCCGTTATACGCAGTATATT. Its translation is CVSSSPRYTQYI.

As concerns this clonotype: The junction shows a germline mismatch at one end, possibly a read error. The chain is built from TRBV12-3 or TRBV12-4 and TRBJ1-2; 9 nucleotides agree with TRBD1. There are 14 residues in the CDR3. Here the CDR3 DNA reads TGTGCCAACAGCCCGGGGGACAGGGACTATGACTACACCTTC. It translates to CANSPGDRDYDYTF.

The CDR3 spells CAIKPGHSNQSQHF. In nucleotides, the CDR3 is TGCGCCATCAAACCGGGTCATAGCAATCAATCCCAGCATTTT. V and J are TRBV5-1 and TRBJ1-5, with D unclear. This CDR3 has 14 residues. V gave up 9 bases and J gave up 11 bases, with 24 bases separating them. Germline values: CDR1 SGHRS, CDR2 YFSETQ.

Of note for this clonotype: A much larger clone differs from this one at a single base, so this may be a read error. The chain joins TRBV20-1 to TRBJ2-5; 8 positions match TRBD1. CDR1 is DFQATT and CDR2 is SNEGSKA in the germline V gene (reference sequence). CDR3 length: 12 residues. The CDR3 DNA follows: TGCAGCGCTGGGACAGGCCAAGGGACCCAGTACTTC. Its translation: CSAGTGQGTQYF.

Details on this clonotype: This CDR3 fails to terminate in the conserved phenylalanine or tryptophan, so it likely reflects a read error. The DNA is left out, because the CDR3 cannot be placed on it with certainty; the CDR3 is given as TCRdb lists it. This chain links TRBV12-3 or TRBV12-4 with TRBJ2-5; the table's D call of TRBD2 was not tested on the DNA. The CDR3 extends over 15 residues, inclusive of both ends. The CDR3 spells CASSGLAGVVETQYI.

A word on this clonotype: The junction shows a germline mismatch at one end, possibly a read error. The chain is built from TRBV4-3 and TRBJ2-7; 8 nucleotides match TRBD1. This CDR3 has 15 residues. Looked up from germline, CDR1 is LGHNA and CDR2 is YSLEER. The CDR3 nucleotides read TGCGCCAGCAGTCAAGATTGGGCAGGGGGCTACGGGCAGTACTTC. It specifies CASSQDWAGGYGQYF.

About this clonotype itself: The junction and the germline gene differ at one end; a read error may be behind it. CDR3 protein: CAISDLGHYMSEAFF. The CDR3 DNA reads as TGTGCCATCAGTGATCTAGGACATTATATGTCTGAAGCTTTTTTT. J is TRBJ1-1 and V is TRBV10-3, with a tentative D call TRBD1 (5 bases). The V gene's germline CDR1 is ENHRY and CDR2 SYGVKD. The CDR3 is 15 residues long.

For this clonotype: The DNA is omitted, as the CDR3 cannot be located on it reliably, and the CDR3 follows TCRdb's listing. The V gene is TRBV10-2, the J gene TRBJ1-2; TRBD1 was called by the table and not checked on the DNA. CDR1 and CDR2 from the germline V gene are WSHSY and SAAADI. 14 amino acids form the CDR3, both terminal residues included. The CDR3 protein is CASSEWGQGNSYIF.

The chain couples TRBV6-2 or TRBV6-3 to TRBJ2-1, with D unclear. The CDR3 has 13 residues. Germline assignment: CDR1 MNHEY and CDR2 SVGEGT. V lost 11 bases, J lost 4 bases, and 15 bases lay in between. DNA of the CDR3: TGTGCCGGCAACATAGGCCGTTACAATGAGCAGTTCTTC. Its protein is CAGNIGRYNEQFF.

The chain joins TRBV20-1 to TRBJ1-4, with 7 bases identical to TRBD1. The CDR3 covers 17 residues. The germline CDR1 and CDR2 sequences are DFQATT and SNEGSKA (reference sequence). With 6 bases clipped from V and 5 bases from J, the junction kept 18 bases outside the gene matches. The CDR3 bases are TGCAGTGCGAGTAGGGCAGGGGGGTCCAACTGGAATGAAAAACTGTTTTTT. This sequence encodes CSASRAGGSNWNEKLFF.

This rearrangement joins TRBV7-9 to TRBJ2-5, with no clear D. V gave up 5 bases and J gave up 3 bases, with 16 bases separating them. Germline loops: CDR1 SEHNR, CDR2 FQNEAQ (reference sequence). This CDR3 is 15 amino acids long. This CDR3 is CASSPSWVEEETQYF. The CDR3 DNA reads TGTGCCAGCAGCCCAAGCTGGGTAGAAGAAGAGACCCAGTACTTC.

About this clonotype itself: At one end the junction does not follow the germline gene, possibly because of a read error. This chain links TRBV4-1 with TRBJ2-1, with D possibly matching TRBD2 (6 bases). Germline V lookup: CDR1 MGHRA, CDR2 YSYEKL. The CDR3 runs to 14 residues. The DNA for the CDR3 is TGCACCAGCAGCCAAGTGGGCGAGCGGGTTGAGCAGTTCTTC. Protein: CTSSQVGERVEQFF.

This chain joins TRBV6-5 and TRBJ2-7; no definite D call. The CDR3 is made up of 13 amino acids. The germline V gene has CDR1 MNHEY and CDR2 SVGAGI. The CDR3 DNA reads TGTATCAGCAGTTACACAGAATCCTACGAGCAGTACTTC. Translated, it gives CISSYTESYEQYF.

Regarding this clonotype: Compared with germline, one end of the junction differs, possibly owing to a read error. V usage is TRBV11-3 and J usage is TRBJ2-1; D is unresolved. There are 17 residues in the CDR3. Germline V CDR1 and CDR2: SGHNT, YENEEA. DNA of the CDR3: TGTGCCAGCAGCATAGACCGACCCGAGAGCTCCTACAATGAGCAGTTCTTC. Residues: CASSIDRPESSYNEQFF.

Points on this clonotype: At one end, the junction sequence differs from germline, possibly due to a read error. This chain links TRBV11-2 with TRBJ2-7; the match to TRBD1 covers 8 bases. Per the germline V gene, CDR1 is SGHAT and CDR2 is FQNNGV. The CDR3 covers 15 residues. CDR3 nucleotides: TGTGCCATCAGCCCATGGACAGGGCCCTCCTACGAGCAGTACTTC. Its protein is CAISPWTGPSYEQYF.

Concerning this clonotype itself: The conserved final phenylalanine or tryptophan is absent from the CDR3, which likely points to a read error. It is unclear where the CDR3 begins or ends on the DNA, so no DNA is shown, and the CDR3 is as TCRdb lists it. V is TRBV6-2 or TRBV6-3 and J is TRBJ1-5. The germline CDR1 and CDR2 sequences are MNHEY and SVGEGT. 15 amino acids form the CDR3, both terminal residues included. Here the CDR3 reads CAISQNLECNQPHHL.

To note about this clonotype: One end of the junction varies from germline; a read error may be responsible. The CDR3 region is CTSSSWGYEQYF. In nucleotides, the CDR3 is TGTACCAGCAGCTCTTGGGGGTACGAGCAATACTTC. The chain employs TRBV5-4 and TRBJ2-7; D assignment may be TRBD1 or TRBD2 (5 bases each). The V gene's germline CDR1 is SGHNT and CDR2 YYREEE (reference sequence). The CDR3 length is 12 residues. Complete variable domain (other parts from reference TRBV5-4 and TRBJ2-7): ETGVTQSPTHLIKTRGQQVTLRCSSQSGHNTVSWYQQALGQGPQFIFQYYREEENGRGNFPPRFSGLQFPNYSSELNVNALELDDSALYLCTSSSWGYEQYFGPGTRLTVT.